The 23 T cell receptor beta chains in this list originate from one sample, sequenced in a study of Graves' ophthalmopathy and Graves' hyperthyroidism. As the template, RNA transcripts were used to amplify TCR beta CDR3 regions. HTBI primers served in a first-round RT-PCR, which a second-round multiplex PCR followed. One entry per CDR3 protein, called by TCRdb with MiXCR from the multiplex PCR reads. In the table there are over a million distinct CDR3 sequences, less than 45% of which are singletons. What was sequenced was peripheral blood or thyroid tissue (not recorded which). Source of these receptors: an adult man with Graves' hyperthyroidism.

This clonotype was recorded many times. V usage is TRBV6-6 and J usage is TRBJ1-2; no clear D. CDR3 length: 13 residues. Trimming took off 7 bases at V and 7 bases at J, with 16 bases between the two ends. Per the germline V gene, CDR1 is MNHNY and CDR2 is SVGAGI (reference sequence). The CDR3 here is CASIQTGLSGYTF. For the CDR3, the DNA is TGTGCCAGCATCCAAACTGGGCTATCTGGCTACACCTTC.

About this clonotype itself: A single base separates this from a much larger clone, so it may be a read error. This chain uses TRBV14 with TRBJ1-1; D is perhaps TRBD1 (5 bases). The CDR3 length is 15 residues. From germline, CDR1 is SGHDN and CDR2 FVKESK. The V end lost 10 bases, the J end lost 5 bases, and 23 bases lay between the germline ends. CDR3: CATSRQWSTGTEAFF. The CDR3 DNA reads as TGTGCCACTTCAAGGCAATGGAGTACAGGAACTGAAGCTTTCTTT. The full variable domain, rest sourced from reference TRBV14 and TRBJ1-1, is EAGVTQFPSHSVIEKGQTVTLRCDPISGHDNLYWYRRVMGKEIKFLLHFVKESKQDESGMPNNRFLAERTGGTYSTLKVQPAELEDSGVYFCATSRQWSTGTEAFFGQGTRLTVV.

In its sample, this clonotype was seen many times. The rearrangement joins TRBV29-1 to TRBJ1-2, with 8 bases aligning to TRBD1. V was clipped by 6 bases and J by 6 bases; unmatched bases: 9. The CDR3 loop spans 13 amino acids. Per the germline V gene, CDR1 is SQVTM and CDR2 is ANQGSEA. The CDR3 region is CSVAGSGQDGYTF. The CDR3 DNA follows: TGCAGCGTCGCCGGGTCGGGACAGGATGGCTACACCTTC.

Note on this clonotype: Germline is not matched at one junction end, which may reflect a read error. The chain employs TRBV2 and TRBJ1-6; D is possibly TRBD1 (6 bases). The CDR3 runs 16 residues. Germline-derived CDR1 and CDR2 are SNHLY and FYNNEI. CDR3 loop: CASRGEPGQTNSPLHF. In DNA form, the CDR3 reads TGTGCCAGCAGGGGGGAACCGGGACAAACGAATTCGCCCCTCCACTTT. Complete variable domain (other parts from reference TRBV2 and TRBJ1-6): EPEVTQTPSHQVTQMGQEVILRCVPISNHLYFYWYRQILGQKVEFLVSFYNNEISEKSEIFDDQFSVERPDGSNFTLKIRSTKLEDSAMYFCASRGEPGQTNSPLHFGNGTRLTVT.

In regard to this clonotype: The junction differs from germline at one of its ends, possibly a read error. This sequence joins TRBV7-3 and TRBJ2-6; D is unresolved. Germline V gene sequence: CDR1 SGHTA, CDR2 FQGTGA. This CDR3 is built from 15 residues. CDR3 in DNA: TGTGCCAGCAGCTTTATGGGCTCTGAGGCCAACGTCCTGACTTTC. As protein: CASSFMGSEANVLTF.

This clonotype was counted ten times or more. CDR3 coding DNA: TGCAGTGCTGTGAGGGGGGTTGGTAATCAGCCCCAGCATTTT. As protein: CSAVRGVGNQPQHF. The chain employs TRBV20-1 and TRBJ1-5; the D gene is possibly TRBD1 (6 bases). The CDR3 is made up of 14 amino acids. Germline CDR1 is DFQATT and CDR2 is SNEGSKA (reference sequence). V was cut by 5 bases and J by 4 bases, with 15 bases left in between.

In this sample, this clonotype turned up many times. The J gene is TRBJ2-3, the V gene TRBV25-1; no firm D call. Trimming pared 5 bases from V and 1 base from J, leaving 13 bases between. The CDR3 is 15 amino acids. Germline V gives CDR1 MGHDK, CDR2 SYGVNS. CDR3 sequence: CASSTRRTGTDTQYF. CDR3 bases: TGTGCCAGCAGTACGAGGCGAACTGGCACAGATACGCAGTATTTT.

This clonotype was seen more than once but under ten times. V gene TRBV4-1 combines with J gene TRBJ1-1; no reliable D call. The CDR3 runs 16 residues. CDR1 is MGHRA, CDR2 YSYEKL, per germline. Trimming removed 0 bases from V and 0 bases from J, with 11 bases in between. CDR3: CASSQDPGIMNTEAFF. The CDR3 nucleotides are TGCGCCAGCAGCCAAGATCCGGGGATAATGAACACTGAAGCTTTCTTT.

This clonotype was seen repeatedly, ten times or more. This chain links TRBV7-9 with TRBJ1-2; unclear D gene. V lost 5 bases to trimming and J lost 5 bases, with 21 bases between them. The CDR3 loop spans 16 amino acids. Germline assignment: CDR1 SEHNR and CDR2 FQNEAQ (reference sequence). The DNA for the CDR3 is TGTGCCAGCAGCCTCCCGGCGGGCGTCCCCCAATATGGCTACACCTTC. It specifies CASSLPAGVPQYGYTF. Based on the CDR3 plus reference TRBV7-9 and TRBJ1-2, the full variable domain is DTGVSQNPRHKITKRGQNVTFRCDPISEHNRLYWYRQTLGQGPEFLTYFQNEAQLEKSRLLSDRFSAERPKGSFSTLEIQRTEQGDSAMYLCASSLPAGVPQYGYTFGSGTRLTVV.

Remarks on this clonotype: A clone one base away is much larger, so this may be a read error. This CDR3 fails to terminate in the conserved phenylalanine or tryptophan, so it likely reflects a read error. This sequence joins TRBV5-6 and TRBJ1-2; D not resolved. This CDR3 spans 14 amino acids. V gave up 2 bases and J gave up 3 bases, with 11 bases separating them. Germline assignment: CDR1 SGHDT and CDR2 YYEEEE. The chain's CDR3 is CASSLKTEHYGYTV. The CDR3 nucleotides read TGTGCCAGCAGCTTAAAGACCGAACACTATGGCTACACCGTC.

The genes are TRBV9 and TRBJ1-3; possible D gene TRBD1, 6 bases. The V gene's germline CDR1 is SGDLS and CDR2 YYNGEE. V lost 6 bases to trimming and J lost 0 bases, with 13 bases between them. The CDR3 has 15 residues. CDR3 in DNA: TGTGCCAGCACTAACACGGACAGCTCTGGAAACACCATATATTTT. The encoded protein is CASTNTDSSGNTIYF.

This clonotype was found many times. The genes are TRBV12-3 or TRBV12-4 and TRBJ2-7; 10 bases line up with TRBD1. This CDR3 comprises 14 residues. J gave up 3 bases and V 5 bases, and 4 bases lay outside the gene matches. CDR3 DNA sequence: TGTGCCAGCAGTCCGGGACAGGGGTTCTACGAGCAGTACTTC. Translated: CASSPGQGFYEQYF.

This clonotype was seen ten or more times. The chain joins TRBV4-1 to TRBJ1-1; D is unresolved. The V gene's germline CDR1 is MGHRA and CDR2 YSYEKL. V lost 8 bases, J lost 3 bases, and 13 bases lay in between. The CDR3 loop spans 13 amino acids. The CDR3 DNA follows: TGCGCCAGCGCCCCGGTACGGTACACTGAAGCTTTCTTT. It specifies CASAPVRYTEAFF.

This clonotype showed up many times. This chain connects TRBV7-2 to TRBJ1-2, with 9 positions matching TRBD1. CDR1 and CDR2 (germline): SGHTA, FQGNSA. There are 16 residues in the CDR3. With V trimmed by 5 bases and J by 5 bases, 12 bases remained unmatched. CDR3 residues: CASSTGGTGSSYGYTF. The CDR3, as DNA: TGTGCCAGCAGCACCGGCGGGACAGGGAGTAGTTATGGCTACACCTTC.

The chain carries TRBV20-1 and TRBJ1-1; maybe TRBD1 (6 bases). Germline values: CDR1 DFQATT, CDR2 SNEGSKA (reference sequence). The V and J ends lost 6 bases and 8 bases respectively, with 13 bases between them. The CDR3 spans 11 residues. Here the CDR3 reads CSARPGTEAFF. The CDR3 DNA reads TGCAGTGCGAGACCCGGGACAGAAGCTTTCTTT.

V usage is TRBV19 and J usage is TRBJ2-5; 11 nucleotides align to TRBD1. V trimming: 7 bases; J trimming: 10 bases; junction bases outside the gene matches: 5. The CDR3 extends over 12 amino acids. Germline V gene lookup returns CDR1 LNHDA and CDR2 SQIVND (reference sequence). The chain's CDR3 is CASTRTGGIQYF. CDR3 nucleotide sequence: TGTGCCAGTACCCGGACAGGGGGCATCCAGTACTTC.

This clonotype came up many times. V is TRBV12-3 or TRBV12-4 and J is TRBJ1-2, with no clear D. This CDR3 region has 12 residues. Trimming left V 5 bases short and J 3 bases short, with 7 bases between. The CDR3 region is CASSNQYYGYTF. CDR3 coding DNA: TGTGCCAGCAGTAACCAATACTATGGCTACACCTTC.

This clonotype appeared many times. This CDR3 reads CSGVDRALLGARDRPYEQYF. DNA of the CDR3: TGCAGCGGAGTTGACAGGGCCCTACTCGGCGCCCGGGACAGGCCCTACGAGCAGTACTTC. The genes are TRBV29-1 and TRBJ2-7; 8 bases line up with TRBD1. Looked up from germline, CDR1 is SQVTM and CDR2 is ANQGSEA. This CDR3 spans 20 amino acids. V shed 7 bases and J 2 bases; nucleotides not matched to a gene: 28.

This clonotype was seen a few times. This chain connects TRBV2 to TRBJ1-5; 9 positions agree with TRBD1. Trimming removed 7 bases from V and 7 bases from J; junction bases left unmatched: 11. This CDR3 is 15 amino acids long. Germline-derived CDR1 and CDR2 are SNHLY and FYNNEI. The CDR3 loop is CASKQATGGWQPQHF. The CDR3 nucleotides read TGTGCCAGCAAACAAGCTACAGGGGGCTGGCAGCCCCAGCATTTT.

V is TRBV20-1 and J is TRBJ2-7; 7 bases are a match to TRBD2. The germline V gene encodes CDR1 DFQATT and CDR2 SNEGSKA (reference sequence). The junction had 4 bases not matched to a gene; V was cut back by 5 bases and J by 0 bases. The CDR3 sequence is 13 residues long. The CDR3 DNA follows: TGCAGTGCTGACGGGGGGAGCTCCTACGAGCAGTACTTC. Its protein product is CSADGGSSYEQYF.

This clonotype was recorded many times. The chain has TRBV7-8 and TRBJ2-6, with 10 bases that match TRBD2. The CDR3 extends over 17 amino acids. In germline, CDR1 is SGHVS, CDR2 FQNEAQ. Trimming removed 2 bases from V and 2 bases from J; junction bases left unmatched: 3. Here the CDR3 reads CASSLSGGDPGANVLTF. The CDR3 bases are TGTGCCAGCAGCTTAAGCGGGGGGGATCCTGGGGCCAACGTCCTGACTTTC.

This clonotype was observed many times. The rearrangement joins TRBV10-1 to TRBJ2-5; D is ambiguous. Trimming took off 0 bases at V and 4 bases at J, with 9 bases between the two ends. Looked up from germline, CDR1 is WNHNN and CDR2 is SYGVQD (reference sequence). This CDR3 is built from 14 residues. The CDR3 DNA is TGCGCCAGCAGTGAGTCCTGGTCTCGAGAGACCCAGTACTTC. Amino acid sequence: CASSESWSRETQYF.

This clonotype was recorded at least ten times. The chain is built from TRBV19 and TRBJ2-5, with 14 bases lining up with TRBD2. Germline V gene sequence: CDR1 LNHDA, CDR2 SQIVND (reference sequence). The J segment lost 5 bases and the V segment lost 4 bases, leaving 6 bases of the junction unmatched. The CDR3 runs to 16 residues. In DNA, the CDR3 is TGTGCCAGTAGTACGACTAGCGGGAGGGCCCGGGAGACCCAGTACTTC. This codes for CASSTTSGRARETQYF.